These 5 T cell receptor beta chains originate from one sample sequenced in a study of cytomegalovirus exposure and HLA in healthy donors (dated by TCRdb to about 2017). Library preparation was by the immunoSEQ multiplex PCR assay. A mixture of 60 forward primers for TCR Vbeta segments and 13 reverse primers for TCR Jbeta segments was used in the multiplex PCR. TCRdb carries this immuneACCESS record with in-frame sequences only. Its versions omit some clonotypes, under half of them owing to an unresolved V gene in the studies checked, with the rest unexplained. The sample table lists around 200,000 clones, over 80% of them with a count of one. Clones ranked in the top ten supply over 1.5% of the sample. Sample: PBMCs. These receptors were collected from a man in his fifties or sixties in good health and CMV-seronegative.

The chain joins TRBV4-2 to TRBJ2-1; tentatively, D is TRBD2 (6 bases). The V end was cut by 1 base, the J end by 0 bases, with 10 bases between. This CDR3 is 16 amino acids long. The germline gives CDR1 LGHNA, CDR2 YNFKEQ. The CDR3 DNA sequence: TGTGCCAGCAGCCAAGGCGGGGCAAGCTCCTACAATGAGCAGTTCTTC. It yields the protein CASSQGGASSYNEQFF.

The rearrangement uses TRBV2 and TRBJ2-5, with D possibly matching TRBD2 (5 bases). The CDR3 covers 14 residues. Trimming removed 4 bases from V and 2 bases from J, with 11 bases in between. Per germline, CDR1 SNHLY and CDR2 FYNNEI. For the CDR3, the DNA is TGTGCCAGCAGTGTGACGGGATTACAAGAGACCCAGTACTTC. Translation: CASSVTGLQETQYF.

The chain uses TRBV7-2 and TRBJ1-2; D call uncertain. This CDR3 has 10 residues. CDR1 and CDR2 from the germline V gene are SGHTA and FQGNSA. The CDR3 DNA reads as TGTATCTCCAGTAACTATGGCTACACCTTC. The encoded protein is CISSNYGYTF.

The chain carries TRBV7-2 and TRBJ2-5, with 9 bases that match TRBD2. The V and J ends lost 1 base and 5 bases, in that order; junction bases with no gene match: 8. CDR1 is SGHTA and CDR2 is FQGNSA in the germline V gene. The CDR3 length is 16 residues. CDR3 protein: CASSLGWRGGGETQYF. As DNA, the CDR3 is TGTGCCAGCAGCTTAGGGTGGCGGGGGGGCGGGGAGACCCAGTACTTC. Variable domain in full (rest from reference TRBV7-2 and TRBJ2-5): GAGVSQSPSNKVTEKGKDVELRCDPISGHTALYWYRQSLGQGLEFLIYFQGNSAPDKSGLPSDRFSAERTGGSVSTLTIQRTQQEDSAVYLCASSLGWRGGGETQYFGPGTRLLVL.

The CDR3 region is CASSLGGRGSEQYF. The CDR3 DNA reads as TGTGCCAGCAGCTTGGGTGGCAGGGGGAGCGAGCAGTACTTC. The chain links TRBV5-5 to TRBJ2-7, with 7 bases lining up with TRBD1. The germline CDR1 and CDR2 sequences are SGHKS and YYEKEE (reference sequence). Unmatched junction bases numbered 6, after V lost 0 bases and J lost 6 bases. This CDR3 is 14 amino acids long.